This TCR beta chain originates from a study of blood T cells in healthy people across ages. Whole-study results and caveats: Leaving the PBMCs unsorted stopped any conclusive comparison of naive versus antigen-experienced cells.

Looked up from germline, CDR1 is LGHDT and CDR2 is YNNKEL (reference sequence). V trimming: 4 bases; J trimming: 2 bases; junction bases outside the gene matches: 8. The CDR3 is made up of 16 amino acids. There are a few counts of this clonotype. Its antigen is unknown. Isolated per sample were at least 7 million PBMCs. For the second PCR, which ran for about 7 to 11 cycles, a sample-barcoded 5' primer and a J-beta primer mix were used. CDR3-containing paired-end reads numbered at least 2.5 million in each sample. TCRdb used MiXCR to reprocess the 5' RACE reads, holding one entry per CDR3 protein. The repertoire holds about 640,000 distinct CDR3 sequences, with roughly three fifths as singletons.

What was sequenced was blood. The chain recombines TRBV3-1 with TRBJ1-2; the match to TRBD1 covers 9 bases. The sequence derives from a man between 60 and 70 years old in good health. The CDR3 protein is CASSPGFGTGNYGYTF. The DNA for the CDR3 is TGTGCCAGCAGCCCCGGGTTCGGGACAGGGAACTATGGCTACACCTTC.